Here is one T cell receptor (beta chain) with its context. After removal of 6 bases from V and 6 bases from J, the junction contained 4 bases not matched to a gene. Per germline, CDR1 MNHNS and CDR2 SASEGT. The CDR3 extends over 14 amino acids. The data are from a study of T cell changes during pregnancy in multiple sclerosis. Produced via immunoSEQ multiplex PCR; TCRdb's table is partial and in-frame only. The sample holds 81,000 or so clones; roughly nine tenths are singletons and the top ten take 3.5% to 4%. The TCR was taken from a female donor in good health, serving as a control in a pregnancy study. Some clones in this sample may be carry-over from other donors' samples. The sequencing here drew on PBMCs, taken in the first trimester of pregnancy. The chain recombines TRBV6-1 with TRBJ2-7, with 14 bases matching TRBD2. The DNA of the CDR3 is TGTGCCAGCAGAGGGGGACTAGCGGGAGTCGAGCAGTACTTC. Amino acids: CASRGGLAGVEQYF.